This passage covers 16 T cell receptor beta chains from one sample sequenced in a study of control samples from healthy donors and cancer patients (dated by TCRdb to 2018 to 2020). To prepare the library, the immunoSEQ multiplex PCR assay was applied. TCRdb's version of the immuneACCESS table is confined to in-frame rearrangements and falls short of the full clone set. An unresolved V gene accounts for under half of the shortfall where checked; the remainder is of unknown origin. This sample lists about 180,000 clones; 85% to 95% were detected once. The ten largest clones take up around 1.4% of the sample. Material: blood. The receptors come from a man under 40 in good health.

V usage is TRBV5-4 and J usage is TRBJ2-5; 7 bases are a match to TRBD2. Germline loops: CDR1 SGHNT, CDR2 YYREEE (reference sequence). Losses at the gene ends were 4 bases for V and 5 bases for J; bases not matched to a gene: 11. The CDR3 sequence is 15 residues long. The CDR3 DNA reads TGTGCCAGCAGCGCCGGGGGGACTACGAGGGAGACCCAGTACTTC. It encodes CASSAGGTTRETQYF.

This sequence joins TRBV7-9 and TRBJ1-3; maybe TRBD1 (5 bases). CDR3 length: 15 amino acids. CDR1 and CDR2 (germline): SEHNR, FQNEAQ (reference sequence). V was shortened by 1 base and J by 4 bases, with 11 bases between the two germline ends. CDR3 residues: CASSLGQGDGNTIYF. Here the CDR3 DNA reads TGTGCCAGCAGCTTAGGGCAGGGCGACGGAAACACCATATATTTT.

The chain has TRBV5-1 and TRBJ1-4; D is uncertain. Trimming took 0 bases from V and 3 from J, leaving 9 bases between them. Germline V gene lookup returns CDR1 SGHRS and CDR2 YFSETQ. This CDR3 contains 15 residues. The DNA of the CDR3 is TGCGCCAGCAGCTTGGTGTGGGGTGCTAATGAAAAACTGTTTTTT. Protein: CASSLVWGANEKLFF.

This clone showed up just once. V usage is TRBV27 and J usage is TRBJ1-1; the match to TRBD1 covers 8 bases. The junction had 6 bases not matched to a gene; V was cut back by 0 bases and J by 6 bases. The germline V gene encodes CDR1 MNHEY and CDR2 SMNVEV (reference sequence). The CDR3 spans 15 residues. CDR3 protein: CASSLSPGGAPEAFF. The DNA for the CDR3 is TGTGCCAGCAGTTTATCGCCAGGGGGCGCGCCTGAAGCTTTCTTT.

This rearrangement joins TRBV11-2 to TRBJ2-5, with 7 positions matching TRBD1. Germline CDR1 is SGHAT and CDR2 is FQNNGV. This CDR3 has 13 residues. After removal of 5 bases from V and 2 bases from J, the junction contained 2 bases not matched to a gene. The CDR3 DNA sequence: TGTGCCAGCAGCGTGGACAGGCAAGAGACCCAGTACTTC. It is translated as CASSVDRQETQYF.

The CDR3 loop is CASSPPRSTDTQYF. The CDR3 DNA follows: TGTGCCAGCAGCCCCCCCAGGAGCACAGATACGCAGTATTTT. The chain is built from TRBV7-9 and TRBJ2-3, with D hard to call. The CDR3 sequence is 14 residues long. Between the trimmed V and J ends, which lost 5 bases and 0 bases, there was a span of 9 bases. Per the germline V gene, CDR1 is SEHNR and CDR2 is FQNEAQ (reference sequence).

This CDR3 is CASTLKGQPQHF. Here the CDR3 DNA reads TGTGCCAGCACCTTGAAGGGCCAGCCCCAGCATTTT. The V call is TRBV28, the J call TRBJ1-5; D unresolved. Germline-derived CDR1 and CDR2 are MDHEN and SYDVKM. Trimming left V 7 bases short and J 7 bases short, with 11 bases between. The length of the CDR3 is 12 residues.

The chain carries TRBV7-9 and TRBJ2-1; TRBD2 matches 14 bases. Germline CDR1 and CDR2: SEHNR and FQNEAQ (reference sequence). The V and J ends lost 6 bases and 2 bases, in that order; junction bases with no gene match: 6. The CDR3 has 17 residues. CDR3 DNA: TGTGCCAGCAGGTTCGGGACTAGCGGGAGTACCTACAATGAGCAGTTCTTC. It encodes CASRFGTSGSTYNEQFF.

V is TRBV28 and J is TRBJ1-1; D is unclear. This CDR3 spans 13 amino acids. V was trimmed by 7 bases and J by 1 base, leaving 10 bases between them. Per germline, CDR1 MDHEN and CDR2 SYDVKM. The CDR3 region has the DNA TGTGCCAGCATCGACGGGTCGAACACTGAAGCTTTCTTT. Its translation: CASIDGSNTEAFF.

This sequence joins TRBV6-2 or TRBV6-3 and TRBJ1-2; 9 bases align to TRBD1. The V and J ends lost 5 bases and 2 bases, in that order; junction bases with no gene match: 6. The CDR3 consists of 15 residues. CDR1 and CDR2 from the germline V gene are MNHEY and SVGEGT. Here the CDR3 reads CASSTPDRGNYGYTF. The CDR3 DNA is TGTGCCAGCAGTACGCCCGACAGGGGGAACTATGGCTACACCTTC.

V usage is TRBV14 and J usage is TRBJ1-6; D may be TRBD1 (5 bases). The germline V gene has CDR1 SGHDN and CDR2 FVKESK. The CDR3 is 16 amino acids. Trimming took 1 base from V and 6 from J, leaving 13 bases between them. The CDR3 region has the DNA TGTGCCAGCAGCCAAGTCCGCCAGGGAACTAATTCACCCCTCCACTTT. It translates to CASSQVRQGTNSPLHF. The full variable domain, completed using reference TRBV14 and TRBJ1-6, is EAGVTQFPSHSVIEKGQTVTLRCDPISGHDNLYWYRRVMGKEIKFLLHFVKESKQDESGMPNNRFLAERTGGTYSTLKVQPAELEDSGVYFCASSQVRQGTNSPLHFGNGTRLTVT.

J is TRBJ1-5 and V is TRBV5-5; no clear D. Per the germline V gene, CDR1 is SGHKS and CDR2 is YYEKEE (reference sequence). Trimming removed 1 base at V and 6 bases at J, with 11 bases between. CDR3 length: 14 amino acids. The chain's CDR3 is CASSLISAAQPQHF. Here the CDR3 DNA reads TGTGCCAGCAGCTTGATTTCAGCCGCTCAGCCCCAGCATTTT.

The chain is built from TRBV4-1 and TRBJ2-7; 11 nucleotides match TRBD2. The CDR3 contains 15 residues. CDR1 and CDR2 from the germline V gene are MGHRA and YSYEKL. J lost 3 bases, V lost 4 bases, and 5 bases had no gene match. CDR3 bases: TGCGCCAGCAGCCGCGGGACTAGCGGTGTCTACGAGCAGTACTTC. It is translated as CASSRGTSGVYEQYF.

This chain links TRBV4-1 with TRBJ2-7; 7 bases agree with TRBD1. V was pared by 3 bases and J by 1 base, with 9 bases of the junction left unmatched. The CDR3 length is 16 residues. The germline CDR1 and CDR2 sequences are MGHRA and YSYEKL. The CDR3 spells CASSHLDRNPSYEQYF. The CDR3, as DNA: TGCGCCAGCAGCCACTTGGACAGGAACCCTTCCTACGAGCAGTACTTC.

V is TRBV27 and J is TRBJ2-7; D gene ambiguous. Deletions cut 10 bases from V and 2 bases from J, with 15 bases between. Germline loops: CDR1 MNHEY, CDR2 SMNVEV (reference sequence). There are 13 residues in the CDR3. The CDR3 loop is CATAQIGTYEQYF. Here the CDR3 DNA reads TGTGCCACGGCACAAATTGGGACCTACGAGCAGTACTTC.

This chain uses TRBV18 with TRBJ2-3; TRBD2 aligns across 8 bases. CDR3 length: 15 amino acids. The V segment lost 6 bases and the J segment 2 bases; nucleotides outside the gene matches: 7. Germline CDR1 and CDR2: KGHSH and LQKENI. The CDR3 loop reads CASSHTSGFTDTQYF. Here the CDR3 DNA reads TGTGCCAGCTCGCATACTAGCGGCTTCACAGATACGCAGTATTTT. Drawing the rest from reference TRBV18 and TRBJ2-3, the complete variable domain is NAGVMQNPRHLVRRRGQEARLRCSPMKGHSHVYWYRQLPEEGLKFMVYLQKENIIDESGMPKERFSAEFPKEGPSILRIQQVVRGDSAAYFCASSHTSGFTDTQYFGPGTRLTVL.